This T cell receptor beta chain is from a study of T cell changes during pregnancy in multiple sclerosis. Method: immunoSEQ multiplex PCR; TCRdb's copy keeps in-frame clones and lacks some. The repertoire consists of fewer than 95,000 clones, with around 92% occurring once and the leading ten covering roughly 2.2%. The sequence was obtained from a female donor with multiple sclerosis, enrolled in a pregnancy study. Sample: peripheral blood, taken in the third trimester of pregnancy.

Written as DNA, the CDR3 is TGTGCCAGTAGTTACCGACAGGGGTGGAGTGAAAAACTGTTTTTT. It yields the protein CASSYRQGWSEKLFF. The chain has TRBV19 and TRBJ1-4, with 8 positions matching TRBD1. The CDR3 runs 15 residues. V lost 5 bases and J lost 7; bases outside the gene matches: 9. CDR1 LNHDA and CDR2 SQIVND come from the germline V gene (reference sequence).